These T cell receptor beta chains were read from a single sample in a study of T-cell memory formation after mild COVID-19. TCRdb re-analysed the 5' RACE reads in MiXCR, keeping a single row per CDR3 protein. The sample lists under 90,000 distinct CDR3 sequences; over 11% were seen once. Sequencing was performed on PBMCs or a T cell subset sorted from them (not recorded which). These receptors were collected from an adult woman who had mild COVID-19 (a few samples of this study predate the infection). Cell type and time point are not known. Each CDR3 is given with its conserved first and last residue. D genes are given only for firm matches. For some rows the clone size is stated as once, few or many, or as a class when expanded; others skip it.

v_gene	abundance	j_gene	d_gene	CDR3nt	CDR3aa
TRBV20-1	NA	TRBJ2-7	TRBD1	TGCAGTGCTAGAACAGGGGATTACGAGCAGTACTTC	CSARTGDYEQYF
TRBV11-3	few	TRBJ2-3	NA	TGTGCCAGCAGCTTGAGAGGCACAGATACGCAGTATTTT	CASSLRGTDTQYF
TRBV11-2	NA	TRBJ2-7	TRBD1	TGTGCCAGCAGGGGACAGGCCTCTCCCTACGAGCAGTACTTC	CASRGQASPYEQYF
TRBV24-1	few	TRBJ2-7	TRBD1	TGTGCCACCAGTGGAGACAGGGTCAACGAGCAGTACTTC	CATSGDRVNEQYF
TRBV20-1	NA	TRBJ2-1	TRBD2	TGCAGTGCTAGAGAAGCGGGGGGGCACAATGAGCAGTTCTTC	CSAREAGGHNEQFF
TRBV30	NA	TRBJ1-2	NA	TGTGCCTGGAGAGACGACAGGCACTATGGCTACACCTTC	CAWRDDRHYGYTF
TRBV7-2	few	TRBJ1-2	NA	TGTGCCAGCAGCCCCTGGGGGGGCCCGGATGGCTACACCTTC	CASSPWGGPDGYTF
TRBV24-1	NA	TRBJ2-1	NA	TGTGCCACCAGTCTGGGCTATGAGCAGTTCTTC	CATSLGYEQFF
TRBV25-1	few	TRBJ2-1	NA	TGTGCCAGCAGTGAACCAGGGGCCGGGCATGAGCAGTTCTTC	CASSEPGAGHEQFF
TRBV4-2	NA	TRBJ2-3	TRBD2	TGTGCCAGCAGCCACGCACTAGCGACCGATACGCAGTATTTT	CASSHALATDTQYF
TRBV7-3	few	TRBJ1-2	TRBD1	TGTGCCAGCAGCTTGCAACAGGGGCATGGCTACACCTTC	CASSLQQGHGYTF
TRBV20-1	NA	TRBJ2-2	TRBD2	TGCAGTGCTAGAGATGTTCGGGCTAGCGGGGGGCTTTACACCGGGGAGCTGTTTTTT	CSARDVRASGGLYTGELFF
TRBV4-1	few	TRBJ2-6	NA	TGCGCCAGCACAGAATCCGGGGCCAACGTCCTGACTTTC	CASTESGANVLTF
TRBV7-9	NA	TRBJ2-7	TRBD1	TGTGCCACCGCGAGGGCGACAGGGGGCCGCTACGAGCAGTACTTC	CATARATGGRYEQYF
TRBV28	NA	TRBJ1-6	NA	TGTGCCAGCAGTTTTATTAGGAATTCACCCCTCCACTTT	CASSFIRNSPLHF
TRBV9	few	TRBJ1-2	TRBD1	TGTGCCAGCAGCGTAGGAACAGGGGGCGACGGCTACACCTTC	CASSVGTGGDGYTF
TRBV7-9	few	TRBJ2-7	NA	TGTGCCAGCAGCTTACAAGGACAGAAAACCTACGAGCAGTACTTC	CASSLQGQKTYEQYF
TRBV5-1	few	TRBJ1-2	NA	TGCGCCAGCAGCTTGGCCCAACAGGGATATGGCTACACCTTC	CASSLAQQGYGYTF
TRBV18	NA	TRBJ2-1	TRBD1	TGTGCCAGCTCACCACCACGGACAGGGATACCGGAGGAGCAGTTCTTC	CASSPPRTGIPEEQFF
TRBV7-2	many	TRBJ2-7	NA	TGTGCCAGCAGCTCCTCCCTTTCCGGCGAGCAGTACTTC	CASSSSLSGEQYF
TRBV12-3/TRBV12-4	few	TRBJ2-2	TRBD2	TGTGCCAGCAGTTTAGACGGGGGGGAATCGTACACCGGGGAGCTGTTTTTT	CASSLDGGESYTGELFF
TRBV20-1	few	TRBJ2-7	TRBD1	TGCAGTGCTAGAGACTCACTAAGGACAGGGGCGTCCTACGAGCAGTACTTC	CSARDSLRTGASYEQYF
TRBV9	few	TRBJ2-4	TRBD2	TGTGCCAGCAGCGTTACTGGACTAGGTTTAGCCAAAAACATTCAGTACTTC	CASSVTGLGLAKNIQYF
TRBV9	few	TRBJ2-3	NA	TGTGCCAGCAGCGTAGAGGCTAGCAGGACAGATACGCAGTATTTT	CASSVEASRTDTQYF
TRBV9	few	TRBJ2-6	NA	TGTGCCAGCAATGGTCCTTTTATAAACTCTGGGGCCAACGTCCTGACTTTC	CASNGPFINSGANVLTF